These 9 T cell receptor beta chains share one sample of origin, sequenced in a study of blood T cell repertoires in COVID-19. Generated by immunoSEQ multiplex PCR, the TCRdb table keeps only in-frame clones and is missing some. The table shows approximately 110,000 clones, with 85% occurring only once. Sample: peripheral blood. The receptors originated from a woman aged 60-75 years with COVID-19, enrolled during active disease.

This chain links TRBV6-5 with TRBJ1-6; tentatively, D is TRBD1 (5 bases). The CDR3 is 14 amino acids. V lost 2 bases to trimming and J lost 3 bases, with 5 bases between them. Per the germline V gene, CDR1 is MNHEY and CDR2 is SVGAGI. The CDR3 sequence: CASSYTGYNSPLHF. CDR3 in DNA: TGTGCCAGCAGTTACACAGGCTATAATTCACCCCTCCACTTT.

The chain recombines TRBV11-3 with TRBJ2-2; 7 nucleotides line up with TRBD1. The CDR3 length is 16 residues. J lost 0 bases, V lost 5 bases, and 6 bases had no gene match. The germline V gene has CDR1 SGHNT and CDR2 YENEEA. CDR3 region: CASSPTTGANTGELFF. Here the CDR3 DNA reads TGTGCCAGCAGCCCGACTACAGGGGCGAACACCGGGGAGCTGTTTTTT.

This chain connects TRBV5-6 to TRBJ2-5; D not resolved. Trimming took off 4 bases at V and 5 bases at J, with 21 bases between the two ends. The CDR3 runs to 16 residues. In germline, CDR1 is SGHDT, CDR2 YYEEEE. The DNA of the CDR3 is TGTGCCAGCAGCCTGCTCACCTCAAGTAGCCGGGAGACCCAGTACTTC. The encoded protein is CASSLLTSSSRETQYF. The full variable domain, rest sourced from reference TRBV5-6 and TRBJ2-5, is DAGVTQSPTHLIKTRGQQVTLRCSPKSGHDTVSWYQQALGQGPQFIFQYYEEEERQRGNFPDRFSGHQFPNYSSELNVNALLLGDSALYLCASSLLTSSSRETQYFGPGTRLLVL.

The chain recombines TRBV7-2 with TRBJ1-4; the match to TRBD1 covers 7 bases. Looked up from germline, CDR1 is SGHTA and CDR2 is FQGNSA. The junction had 8 bases not matched to a gene; V was cut back by 3 bases and J by 4 bases. The CDR3 runs to 16 residues. The CDR3 region has the DNA TGTGCCAGCAGCTTTCCCAGACAGGGACTTAATGAAAAACTGTTTTTT. Encoded protein: CASSFPRQGLNEKLFF.

V and J are TRBV27 and TRBJ1-2, with D perhaps matching TRBD1 (6 bases). V dropped 5 bases and J dropped 0 bases, with 13 bases sitting between them. CDR1 is MNHEY and CDR2 is SMNVEV in the germline V gene (reference sequence). This CDR3 has 15 amino acids. The CDR3 DNA reads TGTGCCAGCAGTAAGGACAGCCCGTCTAACTATGGCTACACCTTC. This encodes CASSKDSPSNYGYTF.

This chain links TRBV5-4 with TRBJ1-2; tentative D call: TRBD1 (5 bases). The germline V gene has CDR1 SGHNT and CDR2 YYREEE (reference sequence). The CDR3 runs 17 residues. Deletions cut 1 base from V and 2 bases from J, with 18 bases between. CDR3 sequence: CASSLRTRALLNYGYTF. The CDR3, as DNA: TGTGCCAGCAGCTTGAGAACCAGGGCTTTGTTAAACTATGGCTACACCTTC.

The rearrangement joins TRBV10-3 to TRBJ1-5; perhaps TRBD1 as D (6 bases). The germline V gene has CDR1 ENHRY and CDR2 SYGVKD. The CDR3 has 12 amino acids. Trimming took off 9 bases at V and 4 bases at J, with 10 bases between the two ends. The CDR3 is CAMGQGNQPQHF. The DNA for the CDR3 is TGTGCCATGGGCCAGGGGAATCAGCCCCAGCATTTT.

This clone was observed a single time. The chain uses TRBV15 and TRBJ2-3; D not resolved. The CDR3 covers 13 residues. V was clipped by 4 bases and J by 5 bases, with 10 bases between them. Per germline, CDR1 LNHNV and CDR2 YYDKDF (reference sequence). For the CDR3, the DNA is TGTGCCACCAGCATTATCGGTGGAGATACGCAGTATTTT. Translated, it gives CATSIIGGDTQYF.

J is TRBJ1-2 and V is TRBV5-6, with D unclear. Trimming pared 0 bases from V and 2 bases from J, leaving 8 bases between. In germline, CDR1 is SGHDT, CDR2 YYEEEE. The CDR3 extends over 14 amino acids. The CDR3 bases are TGTGCCAGCAGCTTGGTGGGAGACAACTATGGCTACACCTTC. This translates into CASSLVGDNYGYTF.